This T cell receptor beta chain was observed in a study of graft-versus-host responses after intestinal transplantation. Study results and caveats: Allograft clonal ratios (graft-versus-host to host-versus-graft) were high in patients who had graft-donor T cell macrochimerism. Researchers found peak circulating GvH clone levels linked to early post-transplant HvG declines.

Germline assignment: CDR1 LGHNA and CDR2 YNFKEQ. The V gene end was trimmed by 4 bases and the J gene end by 0 bases; junction bases not matched to a gene: 1. This CDR3 has 16 amino acids. Assay: immunoSEQ multiplex PCR; the TCRdb copy retains only in-frame clones and omits some. Here the sample spans around 16,000 clones, 75% to 90% being singletons. This clone has more than one count but fewer than ten. Its antigen remains unidentified. The chain recombines TRBV4-2 with TRBJ2-4; TRBD2 aligns across 12 bases. The sample consisted of PBMCs, taken roughly 110 days after intestinal transplant. This TCR was sampled from a human patient who received an intestinal transplant, so some T cells may come from the graft donor. CDR3 amino acids: CASSPGLAGAKNIQYF. The CDR3 coding sequence is TGTGCCAGCAGCCCGGGACTAGCGGGAGCCAAAAACATTCAGTACTTC.